This paragraph covers one TCR beta chain sequence. An end of the junction differs from the germline gene, which may be a read error. The data originate from a study of blood T cell repertoires in COVID-19. Repertoires were generated with immunoSEQ multiplex PCR, while TCRdb's copy carries only in-frame clones and drops some. The sample records fewer than 40,000 clones, more than 65% being singletons. The CDR3 is 13 amino acids. Germline-derived CDR1 and CDR2 are MNHEY and SMNVEV (reference sequence). The J gene is TRBJ2-1, the V gene TRBV27; 10 positions agree with TRBD1. The TCR originated in a man aged 65 to 85 with acute or convalescent COVID-19. Sequences were obtained from peripheral blood. Here the CDR3 reads CATSTGTGDEQFF. The DNA for the CDR3 is TGTGCCACCAGTACCGGGACAGGGGATGAGCAGTTCTTC.